Here is one TCR beta chain with its context. Its cognate antigen is unknown. This sample was taken from a study of siplizumab effects on memory and regulatory T cells. Whole-study results and caveats: In roughly 80-96% of proliferating CD4+ or CD8+ clones, a naive or memory phenotype could not be assigned.

The CDR3 covers 14 residues. Germline CDR1 SGHRS, CDR2 YFSETQ. With 4 bases clipped from V and 7 bases from J, the junction kept 5 bases outside the gene matches. The data were produced by immunoSEQ multiplex PCR, yet TCRdb's version contains in-frame clones alone and is incomplete. The table shows some 88,000 clones, with around 89% occurring only once. The chain links TRBV5-1 to TRBJ1-4, with 9 positions matching TRBD1. This clonotype was obtained from a human donor in good health. The sample consisted of CD4+ T cells sorted from blood. As DNA, the CDR3 is TGCGCCAGCAGCCCTGACAGGGGGGGTGAAAAACTGTTTTTT. This gives the protein CASSPDRGGEKLFF. Based on the CDR3 plus reference TRBV5-1 and TRBJ1-4, the full variable domain is KAGVTQTPRYLIKTRGQQVTLSCSPISGHRSVSWYQQTPGQGLQFLFEYFSETQRNKGNFPGRFSGRQFSNSRSEMNVSTLELGDSALYLCASSPDRGGEKLFFGSGTQLSVL.